The source of this TCR beta chain is a study of T-cell memory formation after mild COVID-19. Study results and caveats: Pre-infection memory already had some responding clones, implying cross-reactive memory joined. Day 15 to 85 contracting clones showed balanced CD4/CD8; later expanders leaned CD4+.

This clonotype was recorded a few times. What it binds is unknown. CDR1 is SGHRS, CDR2 YFSETQ, per germline. V lost 0 bases to trimming and J lost 0 bases, with 12 bases between them. CDR3 length: 16 amino acids. Constant-segment primers served in 5'RACE that generated TCR alpha and TCR beta cDNA libraries bearing sample barcodes and UMIs. One entry per CDR3 protein, called by TCRdb with MiXCR from the 5' RACE reads. The repertoire has about 210,000 distinct CDR3 sequences, over 9.5% of them found once; the top ten carry approximately 2.8%. The receptor's source is a man in his late teens or twenties who had mild COVID-19 (a few samples of this study predate the infection). Cell type and time point are not known. Source material: PBMCs or a T cell subset sorted from them (not recorded which). The V and J genes are TRBV5-1 and TRBJ1-2, with TRBD1 as a possible D gene (6 bases). CDR3 coding DNA: TGCGCCAGCAGCTTGGCCTCAGGGGACGCTAACTATGGCTACACCTTC. This encodes CASSLASGDANYGYTF.